A selection of T cell receptor beta chains follows, all from one sample in a study of beta chain features in type 1 diabetes. Assay: immunoSEQ multiplex PCR; the TCRdb copy retains only in-frame clones and omits some. Found here are 300,000 or so clones, about 13% of them singletons; the top ten hold 0.015%. Sequencing was done on a sample of naive CD4+ T cells from blood. These receptor sequences come from a woman younger than 35 with type 1 diabetes. CDR3s include the opening cysteine and the closing phenylalanine or tryptophan. The D gene is left open where the match is weak. Some rows have no size entry. The others give once, few or many, or a class for an expanded clone.

J gene,clone size,CDR3 length,V gene,D gene,CDR3 DNA,CDR3 protein
TRBJ2-5,few,14,TRBV6-6,TRBD2,TGTGCCAGCACCTGGGGGGGAGCGGCAGAGACCCAGTACTTC,CASTWGGAAETQYF
TRBJ2-1,many,14,TRBV4-3,-,TGCGCCAGCAGCCGGAACTTCGAGGGGGATGAGCAGTTCTTC,CASSRNFEGDEQFF
TRBJ2-3,few,17,TRBV4-3,TRBD2,TGCGCCAGCAGCCAAGATAGCGGGGGACTAGCCACAGATACGCAGTATTTT,CASSQDSGGLATDTQYF
TRBJ2-6,-,15,TRBV7-9,-,TGTGCCAGCAGCCCGCGACTAGCTGGGGCCAACGTCCTGACTTTC,CASSPRLAGANVLTF
TRBJ1-5,few,13,TRBV30,-,TGTGCCTGGAGCACCCAGGAGGATCAGCCCCAGCATTTT,CAWSTQEDQPQHF
TRBJ2-5,-,15,TRBV27,TRBD1,TGTGCCAGCAGTAGGACAGGCCTTATACAAGAGACCCAGTACTTC,CASSRTGLIQETQYF
TRBJ1-1,few,17,TRBV5-1,-,TGCGCCAGCAGCTGGGGTCTTCACGCGGGTTTGAACACTGAAGCTTTCTTT,CASSWGLHAGLNTEAFF
TRBJ1-1,-,12,TRBV30,-,TGTGCCTGGAGGCCCGGGAACACTGAAGCTTTCTTT,CAWRPGNTEAFF
TRBJ1-2,few,17,TRBV14,-,TGTGCCAGCAGCCACGGGCAGCGACAGACCTTTAACTATGGCTACACCTTC,CASSHGQRQTFNYGYTF
TRBJ2-3,-,17,TRBV19,TRBD2,TGTGCCAGTAGTTTACCGGGACTAGCGGGAGTGGGAGATACGCAGTATTTT,CASSLPGLAGVGDTQYF
TRBJ2-1,-,16,TRBV5-1,TRBD1,TGCGCCAGCAGCCCAGATAGGACAGGGATTTTCGATGAGCAGTTCTTC,CASSPDRTGIFDEQFF